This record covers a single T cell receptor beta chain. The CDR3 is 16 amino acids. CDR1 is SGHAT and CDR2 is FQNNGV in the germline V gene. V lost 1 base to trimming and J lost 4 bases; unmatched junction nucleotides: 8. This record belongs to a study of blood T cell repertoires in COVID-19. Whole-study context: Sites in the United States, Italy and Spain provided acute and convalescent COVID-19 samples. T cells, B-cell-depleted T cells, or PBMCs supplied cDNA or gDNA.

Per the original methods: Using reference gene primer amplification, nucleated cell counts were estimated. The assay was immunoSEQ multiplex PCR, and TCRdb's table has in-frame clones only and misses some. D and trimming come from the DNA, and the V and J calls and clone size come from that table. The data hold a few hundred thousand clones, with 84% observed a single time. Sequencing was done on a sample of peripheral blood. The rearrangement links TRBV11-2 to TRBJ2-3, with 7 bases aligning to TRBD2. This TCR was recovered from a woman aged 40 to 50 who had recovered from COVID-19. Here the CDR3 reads CASSLAGAGSADTQYF. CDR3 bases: TGTGCCAGCAGCTTAGCAGGAGCGGGGTCAGCAGATACGCAGTATTTT.